This entry features one T cell receptor (beta chain) sequence. Antigen: not known. The V gene end was trimmed by 3 bases and the J gene end by 11 bases; junction bases not matched to a gene: 17. Germline CDR1 reads MDHEN; CDR2 reads SYDVKM. This CDR3 has 17 residues. This record belongs to a study of cytotoxic CD8 clonotypes in ibrutinib-treated CLL. Study as a whole: Treatment had run for a median roughly 12 months, range 6 to 36, when response samples were taken. Overall study results and limits: In sustained-remission versus progressing patients, sampling times differed. Baseline clonality, above age-matched healthy donor levels, tracked circulating CD8+ T-cell counts. Contraction or stability on treatment was seen for public clonotypes, which were uncommon.

The data were produced by immunoSEQ multiplex PCR, yet TCRdb's version contains in-frame clones alone and is incomplete. The sample holds around 200,000 clones, roughly 79% seen once. Material: PBMCs, obtained after 12 months of ibrutinib treatment. The J gene is TRBJ1-5, the V gene TRBV28; TRBD1 agrees at 9 bases. This clonotype was obtained from a human donor with chronic lymphocytic leukemia. The CDR3 sequence: CASSFGLGQGGGTAQHF. In nucleotides, the CDR3 is TGTGCCAGCAGTTTTGGATTGGGACAGGGCGGGGGTACGGCCCAGCATTTT.